One T cell receptor beta chain is described in this entry. Its target is not known. One entry per CDR3 protein, called by TCRdb with MiXCR from the 5' RACE reads. Seen here are roughly 230,000 distinct CDR3 sequences, roughly 8.7% observed once, and the top ten hold approximately 3%. This CDR3 region has 16 residues. These data are taken from a study of identical twins. General study points: Out-of-frame alpha sequences common to twins exhibited a surplus of low generation probability.

These data are also associated with another study on yellow fever vaccine responses in identical twins.

This receptor was taken from a woman between 18 and 29 years old in good health. V gene TRBV21-1 combines with J gene TRBJ2-7; the table assigns TRBD1, which was not confirmed against the DNA. TRBV21-1 has pseudogene status. Sequenced sample: CD8+ T cells sorted from blood. This CDR3 is CASSTPDRVYFYEQYF. CDR3 DNA sequence: TGTGCCAGCAGCACCCCGGACAGGGTTTATTTCTACGAGCAGTACTTC.